The 9 T cell receptor beta chains in this list originate from one sample, sequenced in a study of metastatic and nonmetastatic thyroid tumors. Via MiXCR, TCRdb re-called the PCR reads. The table includes roughly 18,000 clones, about 34% detected once. Patients underwent thyroid surgery, and none had received any treatment before it. Sequenced material: tumor tissue. These receptors originate from a female donor with papillary thyroid cancer or a benign thyroid nodule (not recorded which). Some clones in this sample may be carry-over from other donors' samples.

V usage is TRBV3-1 and J usage is TRBJ1-6; TRBD1 aligns across 7 bases. Trimming at V came to 7 bases and at J to 9 bases, leaving 9 bases not matched to a gene. CDR1 is LGHDT and CDR2 is YNNKEL in the germline V gene (reference sequence). CDR3 length: 14 residues. The CDR3 DNA reads as TGTGCCAGCACCCATCGACAGGGTAGTTCACCCCTCCACTTT. Its translation is CASTHRQGSSPLHF.

As to this clone: A clone one base away is much larger, so this may be a read error. This rearrangement joins TRBV10-1 to TRBJ1-1, with D unclear. V lost 3 bases and J lost 4, with 15 bases in between. The CDR3 covers 15 residues. Germline V gene sequence: CDR1 WNHNN, CDR2 SYGVQD (reference sequence). The CDR3, as DNA: TGCGCCAGCAGTGACTCTGCGACACCCACCACTGAAGCTTTCTTT. Its translation is CASSDSATPTTEAFF.

The sample holds many counts of this clone. The rearrangement uses TRBV5-1 and TRBJ1-4; 9 bases line up with TRBD1. Germline V gene data show CDR1 as SGHRS and CDR2 as YFSETQ. The V segment lost 5 bases and the J segment 5 bases; nucleotides outside the gene matches: 4. CDR3 length equals 14 residues. The CDR3 DNA reads TGCGCCAGCAGTACCGGGACAGGGAATGAAAAACTGTTTTTT. As protein: CASSTGTGNEKLFF.

The gene calls are TRBV4-1 and TRBJ2-1; no clear D gene. CDR1 and CDR2 (germline): MGHRA, YSYEKL. Trimming removed 0 bases at V and 3 bases at J, with 3 bases between. The CDR3 has 13 residues. The CDR3 loop reads CASSQDFYNEQFF. CDR3 bases: TGCGCCAGCAGCCAAGATTTCTACAATGAGCAGTTCTTC.

To note about this clone: One junction end disagrees with the germline gene, perhaps due to a read error. The J gene is TRBJ2-3, the V gene TRBV20-1, with D perhaps TRBD2 (6 bases). This CDR3 region has 13 residues. Germline assignment: CDR1 DFQATT and CDR2 SNEGSKA (reference sequence). CDR3 DNA sequence: TGCGGTGCTAGAGTTAGCGGTCCAGATACGCAGTATTTT. Encoded protein: CGARVSGPDTQYF.

This clone was seen repeatedly, ten times or more. The chain recombines TRBV7-6 with TRBJ1-1; D unclear. This CDR3 spans 13 amino acids. V lost 2 bases and J 0 bases, leaving 4 bases between the germline ends. Germline CDR1 SGHVS, CDR2 FNYEAQ. The CDR3: CASSLNVNTEAFF. CDR3 DNA: TGTGCCAGCAGCTTAAACGTGAACACTGAAGCTTTCTTT.

This clone was observed at least ten times. The rearrangement links TRBV2 to TRBJ1-4; D is ambiguous. With 4 bases removed from V and 3 bases from J, the gap between germline ends came to 9 bases. The length of the CDR3 is 14 residues. In germline, CDR1 is SNHLY, CDR2 FYNNEI. CDR3: CASSARPSNEKLFF. The CDR3 DNA reads TGTGCCAGCAGTGCGAGACCCTCTAATGAAAAACTGTTTTTT.

The genes are TRBV27 and TRBJ1-1; the D gene is possibly TRBD1 (5 bases). Germline V gene data show CDR1 as MNHEY and CDR2 as SMNVEV (reference sequence). V lost 4 bases to trimming and J lost 4 bases, with 19 bases between them. CDR3 length: 16 amino acids. The CDR3 sequence is CASSSLGVSSATEAFF. DNA of the CDR3: TGTGCCAGCAGTTCCCTGGGGGTCTCATCGGCCACTGAAGCTTTCTTT.

This chain connects TRBV4-3 to TRBJ1-1, with D uncertain. This CDR3 comprises 14 residues. Germline V lookup: CDR1 LGHNA, CDR2 YSLEER. V shed 4 bases and J shed 4 bases, with 13 bases lying between them. The CDR3 bases are TGCGCCAGCAGCCCAGAGACGTTGAGCACTGAAGCTTTCTTT. Translated: CASSPETLSTEAFF.